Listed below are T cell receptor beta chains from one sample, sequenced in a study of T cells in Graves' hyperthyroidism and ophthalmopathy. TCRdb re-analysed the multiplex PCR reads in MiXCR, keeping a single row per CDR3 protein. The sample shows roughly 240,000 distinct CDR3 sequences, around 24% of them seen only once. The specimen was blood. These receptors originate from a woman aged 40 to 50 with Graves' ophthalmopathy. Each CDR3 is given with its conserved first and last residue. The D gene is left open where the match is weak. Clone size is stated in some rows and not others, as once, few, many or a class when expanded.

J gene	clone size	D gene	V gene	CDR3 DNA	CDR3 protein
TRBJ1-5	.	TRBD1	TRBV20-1	TGCAGTGCCATTACCGGGACAGGGGGCGCGGGGGGCAATCAGCCCCAGCATTTT	CSAITGTGGAGGNQPQHF
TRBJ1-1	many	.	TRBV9	TGTGCCAGCAGCGTAGTAGAGGGCGGTGAAGCTTTCTTT	CASSVVEGGEAFF
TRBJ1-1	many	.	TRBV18	TGTGCCAGCTCACCACCGAGCCAGATTGAAGCTTTCTTT	CASSPPSQIEAFF
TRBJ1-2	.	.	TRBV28	TGTGCCAGCAGTTGGTCCTCGGGCTACACCTTC	CASSWSSGYTF
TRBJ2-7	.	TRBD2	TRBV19	TGTGCCAGTAGTTCCTCCCCTCTAGCGGAGCGGTACGAGCAGTACTTC	CASSSSPLAERYEQYF
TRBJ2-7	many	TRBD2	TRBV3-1	TGTGCCAGCAGCCTCGCTAGCGGGAGCAACGAGCAGTACTTC	CASSLASGSNEQYF
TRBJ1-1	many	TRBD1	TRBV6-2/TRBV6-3	TGTGCCAGCCAGGACAGGGGACAACAAAACACTGAAGCTTTCTTT	CASQDRGQQNTEAFF
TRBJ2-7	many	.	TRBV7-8	TGTGCCAGCAGCTTAACTAGCTTCTACGAGCAGTACTTC	CASSLTSFYEQYF
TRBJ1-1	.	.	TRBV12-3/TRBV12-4	TGTGCCAGCAGAGCACAGGGTCCCACTGAAGCTTTCTTT	CASRAQGPTEAFF
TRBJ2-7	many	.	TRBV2	TGTGCCAGCAGTGGGACAGACGACTCCTACGAGCAGTACTTC	CASSGTDDSYEQYF
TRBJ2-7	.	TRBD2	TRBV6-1	TGTGCCAGCAGAGCCACCGGGACTAGATCCTACGAGCAGTACTTC	CASRATGTRSYEQYF
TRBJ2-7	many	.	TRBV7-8	TGTGCCAGCAGGAAGGGCAGGGAGAGGTTCGAGCAGTACTTC	CASRKGRERFEQYF
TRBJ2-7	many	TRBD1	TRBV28	TGTGCCAGCAGCCCAGGGGGCGGAGGCTACGAGCAGTACTTC	CASSPGGGGYEQYF
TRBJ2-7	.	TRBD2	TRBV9	TGTGCCAGCAGCGTAATTGGAGCGGGAGTGAATGAGCAGTACTTC	CASSVIGAGVNEQYF
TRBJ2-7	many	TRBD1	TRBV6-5	TGTGCCAGCAAAGGACCAGGGGGCCTCTACGAGCAGTACTTC	CASKGPGGLYEQYF
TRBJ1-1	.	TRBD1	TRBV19	TGTGCCAGTATTTATATCAGGGGGCAGAACACTGAAGCTTTCTTT	CASIYIRGQNTEAFF
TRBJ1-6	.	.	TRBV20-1	TGCAGTGCTAGAGACCCAGGGAGTTATAATTCACCCCTCCACTTT	CSARDPGSYNSPLHF
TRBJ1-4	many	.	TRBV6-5	TGTGCCAGCAGTTACTCGGGAGGGGGAGATGAAAAACTGTTTTTT	CASSYSGGGDEKLFF
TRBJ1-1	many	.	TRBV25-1	TGTGCCAGCAGTGAAGGCCAAAGGGAAGCTTTCTTT	CASSEGQREAFF
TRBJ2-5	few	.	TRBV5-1	TGCGCCAGCACCCCAAACGGGGCTTTGGAGACCCAGTACTTC	CASTPNGALETQYF
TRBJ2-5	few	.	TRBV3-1	TGTGCCAGCAGCCAAGTTGCGCCCCAAGAGACCCAGTACTTC	CASSQVAPQETQYF
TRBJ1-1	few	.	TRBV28	TGTGCCAGCGTACCCCATGGGGGGGCCCCTGAAGCTTTCTTT	CASVPHGGAPEAFF
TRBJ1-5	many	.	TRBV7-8	TGTGCCAGCAGCCACCGGGGGAACAGCAATCAGCCCCAGCATTTT	CASSHRGNSNQPQHF
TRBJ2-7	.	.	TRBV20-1	TGCAGTGCTAGAGCTTCTCTTTGGGAGTACGAGCAGTACTTC	CSARASLWEYEQYF
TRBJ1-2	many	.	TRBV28	TGTGCCAGCAGTTCACAACCCCTTTATGGCTACACCTTC	CASSSQPLYGYTF
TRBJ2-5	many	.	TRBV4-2	TGTGCCAGCAGCCAAGGCGGGGAGGGGGCATGGACCCAGTACTTC	CASSQGGEGAWTQYF
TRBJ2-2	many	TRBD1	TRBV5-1	TGCGCCAGTATACCAGGGACAGCAGACACCGGGGAGCTGTTTTTT	CASIPGTADTGELFF
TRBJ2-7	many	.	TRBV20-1	TGCAGTGCCACGAGAGAGGGGGTCTCCTACGAGCAGTACTTC	CSATREGVSYEQYF
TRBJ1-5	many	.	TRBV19	TGTGCCAGTACCGCACTCCCCCTACAGGCCATCAATCAGCCCCAGCATTTT	CASTALPLQAINQPQHF
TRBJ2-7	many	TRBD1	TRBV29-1	TGCAGCGTTGGGTCCCGGGACAGGGGGCCCTACGAGCAGTACTTC	CSVGSRDRGPYEQYF
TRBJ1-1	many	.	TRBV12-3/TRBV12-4	TGTGCCAGCAGTTTACGTCGGACTGAAGCTTTCTTT	CASSLRRTEAFF
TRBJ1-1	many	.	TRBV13	TGTGCCAGCAGCTTCGCCACGGGGACTGAAGCTTTCTTT	CASSFATGTEAFF
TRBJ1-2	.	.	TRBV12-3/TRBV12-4	TGTGCCAGCAGCCACCGTTCCGGCGGGAACTATGGCTACACCTTC	CASSHRSGGNYGYTF
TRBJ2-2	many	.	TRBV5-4	TGTGCCAGCAGCTCGGACCGTTCCGGGGAGCTGTTTTTT	CASSSDRSGELFF
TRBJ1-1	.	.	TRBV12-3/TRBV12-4	TGTGCCAGCAGTCCTAACTCAGGGTCGGCTGAAGCTTTCTTT	CASSPNSGSAEAFF
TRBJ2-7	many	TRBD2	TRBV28	TGTGCCAGCCTTAGCGGGAACCCCTACGAGCAGTACTTC	CASLSGNPYEQYF
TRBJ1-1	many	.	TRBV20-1	TGCAGTGCCTTGGGGGGCTTGGGCACTGAAGCTTTCTTT	CSALGGLGTEAFF
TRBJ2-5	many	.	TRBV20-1	TGCAGTGCTAGAGAAGTCCTCACCCAGTACTTC	CSAREVLTQYF
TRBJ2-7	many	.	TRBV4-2	TGTGCCAGCAGCCGTGTGAGGGACAACTCCTACGAGCAGTACTTC	CASSRVRDNSYEQYF
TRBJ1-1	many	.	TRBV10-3	TGTGCCATCAGTTTTACAGATATGAACACTGAAGCTTTCTTT	CAISFTDMNTEAFF
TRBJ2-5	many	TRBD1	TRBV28	TGTGCCAGCACCCCTACTCTCCCGGGACAGGGGTTGCAGACCCAGTACTTC	CASTPTLPGQGLQTQYF
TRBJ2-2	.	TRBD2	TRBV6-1	TGTGCCAGCAGGACCGGGCTAGCGGGATCCGGGGAGCTGTTTTTT	CASRTGLAGSGELFF
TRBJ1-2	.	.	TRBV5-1	TGCGCCAGCAGCCCGGAACAGGGCCCTAACTATGGCTACACCTTC	CASSPEQGPNYGYTF
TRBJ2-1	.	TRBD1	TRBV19	TGTGCCAGTAGTATAGTCTACAGGGGGCCTAACAATGAGCAGTTCTTC	CASSIVYRGPNNEQFF
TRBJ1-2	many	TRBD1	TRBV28	TGTGCCAGCAGTTTCTCCGGGACAGGGAATGGCTACACCTTC	CASSFSGTGNGYTF